This T cell receptor (beta chain) was profiled in a study of cytomegalovirus exposure and HLA in healthy donors. Unmatched junction bases numbered 13, after V lost 1 base and J lost 4 bases. The CDR3 loop spans 18 amino acids. Germline CDR1 and CDR2: SGHRS and YFSETQ. Vbeta (60) and Jbeta (13) primers were used in the PCR. Here immunoSEQ multiplex PCR was the method, and the copy in TCRdb shows in-frame clones only, minus some. Of hundreds of thousands of clones listed, roughly 70% were seen once; the top ten hold over 2%. The sequenced sample consisted of PBMCs. The chain recombines TRBV5-1 with TRBJ2-1; TRBD2 agrees at 8 bases. The TCR sequence derives from a female donor in good health and CMV-seronegative. As DNA, the CDR3 is TGCGCCAGCAGCTTGCCTGCTTCTTTGGGACTAGATTACAATGAGCAGTTCTTC. Translating it yields CASSLPASLGLDYNEQFF.